These 25 T cell receptor beta chains share one sample of origin, sequenced in a study of T cell repertoires in cytomegalovirus infection. TCRdb reprocessed the reads with MiXCR, giving one entry per CDR3 protein. The sample records around 200,000 distinct CDR3 sequences, 17% being singletons. The sample was CD8+ T cells from PBMCs. The receptor source for this set is a human donor in good health (CMV status not recorded). Some clones in this sample may be carry-over from other donors' samples.

This clonotype occurred a few times. V and J are TRBV7-2 and TRBJ1-1, with D unresolved. This CDR3 is built from 17 residues. Trimming took off 1 base at V and 0 bases at J, with 15 bases between the two ends. Germline CDR1 SGHTA, CDR2 FQGNSA. In DNA, the CDR3 is TGTGCCAGCAGCTTAGTCCCCTCGGCGGGTATGAACACTGAAGCTTTCTTT. Its translation: CASSLVPSAGMNTEAFF.

This clonotype was detected a few times. The chain has TRBV5-1 and TRBJ1-1; 7 nucleotides line up with TRBD1. After removal of 0 bases from V and 5 bases from J, the junction contained 13 bases not matched to a gene. Germline loops: CDR1 SGHRS, CDR2 YFSETQ. The CDR3 has 17 residues. CDR3 region: CASSLGDSVGSRTEAFF. The CDR3 DNA reads as TGCGCCAGCAGCTTGGGGGACAGCGTTGGGTCTAGGACTGAAGCTTTCTTT.

This clonotype is deemed medium-sized. The chain joins TRBV6-1 to TRBJ2-6, with D unclear. CDR1 MNHNS and CDR2 SASEGT come from the germline V gene. The V end was cut by 3 bases, the J end by 0 bases, with 6 bases between. CDR3 length equals 15 residues. CDR3 residues: CASSEQSSGANVLTF. CDR3 sequence (DNA): TGTGCCAGCAGTGAGCAGAGCTCTGGGGCCAACGTCCTGACTTTC.

This clonotype was seen many times. The chain carries TRBV7-6 and TRBJ1-1; the match to TRBD1 covers 11 bases. With V trimmed by 0 bases and J by 3 bases, 6 bases remained unmatched. This CDR3 contains 17 residues. Germline V gives CDR1 SGHVS, CDR2 FNYEAQ. The CDR3 reads CASSLAWGDRGYTEAFF. CDR3 DNA: TGTGCCAGCAGCTTAGCTTGGGGGGACAGGGGGTACACTGAAGCTTTCTTT. The full variable domain, completed using reference TRBV7-6 and TRBJ1-1, is GAGVSQSPRYKVTKRGQDVALRCDPISGHVSLYWYRQALGQGPEFLTYFNYEAQQDKSGLPNDRFSAERPEGSISTLTIQRTEQRDSAMYRCASSLAWGDRGYTEAFFGQGTRLTVV.

V is TRBV20-1 and J is TRBJ1-1, with TRBD1 identical over 12 bases. Trimming took 1 base from V and 5 from J; bases not matched to a gene: 11. The germline gives CDR1 DFQATT, CDR2 SNEGSKA (reference sequence). This CDR3 is built from 17 residues. In DNA, the CDR3 is TGCAGTGCTAGAGGCCTGGGACAGGGGGCGCGGTGGACTGAAGCTTTCTTT. It yields the protein CSARGLGQGARWTEAFF.

This clonotype was counted between two and nine times. This chain connects TRBV6-2 or TRBV6-3 to TRBJ2-7, with D possibly being TRBD1 (6 bases). CDR3 length: 16 residues. The germline V gene encodes CDR1 MNHEY and CDR2 SVGEGT. The V and J ends lost 6 bases and 0 bases respectively, with 18 bases between them. In DNA, the CDR3 is TGTGCCAGCAGCCTCCCCCCGGGACACTTCTCCTACGAGCAGTACTTC. It translates to CASSLPPGHFSYEQYF.

There are a few counts of this clonotype. This chain uses TRBV12-3 or TRBV12-4 with TRBJ2-7; D is ambiguous. Trimming took off 1 base at V and 6 bases at J, with 7 bases between the two ends. This CDR3 contains 12 residues. In nucleotides, the CDR3 is TGTGCCAGCAGTTTAGGTTCTCGCGAGCAGTACTTC. Translating it yields CASSLGSREQYF.

This clonotype was counted a few times. This sequence joins TRBV10-3 and TRBJ1-1; D is unresolved. Germline-derived CDR1 and CDR2 are ENHRY and SYGVKD. V was shortened by 0 bases and J by 7 bases, with 18 bases between the two germline ends. The CDR3 runs to 16 residues. The CDR3 sequence is CAISESSRELFIEAFF. The CDR3 DNA is TGTGCCATCAGTGAGTCGAGTCGGGAGCTTTTTATTGAAGCTTTCTTT.

This clonotype turned up a few times. This chain joins TRBV7-8 and TRBJ1-2; D might be TRBD1 (5 bases). The CDR3 consists of 16 residues. The V gene's germline CDR1 is SGHVS and CDR2 FQNEAQ. With 4 bases removed from V and 3 bases from J, the gap between germline ends came to 18 bases. CDR3 loop: CASSYHAGGADYGYTF. CDR3 bases: TGTGCCAGCAGCTACCACGCAGGAGGGGCGGACTATGGCTACACCTTC.

This chain connects TRBV7-9 to TRBJ2-7, with 9 bases that match TRBD2. This CDR3 has 15 amino acids. Germline loops: CDR1 SEHNR, CDR2 FQNEAQ (reference sequence). The V gene end was trimmed by 4 bases and the J gene end by 5 bases; junction bases not matched to a gene: 9. The CDR3 coding sequence is TGTGCCAGCAGCTCATCCGGGACTAGCACGAACGAGCAGTACTTC. Translation: CASSSSGTSTNEQYF.

J is TRBJ2-7 and V is TRBV30; D not certain. CDR3 size: 11 residues. V lost 4 bases and J lost 3, with 7 bases in between. Per the germline V gene, CDR1 is GTSNPN and CDR2 is SVGIG (reference sequence). The CDR3 spells CAWTWGYEQYF. Here the CDR3 DNA reads TGTGCCTGGACGTGGGGCTACGAGCAGTACTTC.

The chain combines TRBV6-6 with TRBJ1-2; D is perhaps TRBD1 (5 bases). Looked up from germline, CDR1 is MNHNY and CDR2 is SVGAGI (reference sequence). The CDR3 sequence is 15 residues long. With 0 bases removed from V and 1 base from J, the gap between germline ends came to 9 bases. The CDR3 reads CASSYSLTDNYGYTF. CDR3 nucleotides: TGTGCCAGCAGTTACTCTTTGACAGATAACTATGGCTACACCTTC.

This clonotype was found a few times. This chain connects TRBV6-1 to TRBJ1-1, with D perhaps TRBD1 (6 bases). V gave up 7 bases and J gave up 5 bases, with 14 bases separating them. The CDR3 spans 13 residues. Germline V gene lookup returns CDR1 MNHNS and CDR2 SASEGT. The chain's CDR3 is CASITTGGTEAFF. The CDR3 DNA reads TGTGCCAGCATTACGACAGGAGGAACTGAAGCTTTCTTT.

This clonotype was observed a handful of times. The rearrangement joins TRBV10-3 to TRBJ1-5; D remains unclear. The CDR3 totals 15 residues. V was pared by 1 base and J by 2 bases, with 9 bases between. Germline loops: CDR1 ENHRY, CDR2 SYGVKD. In DNA form, the CDR3 reads TGTGCCATCAGTGAGTTCCTCGAGGGCAATCAGCCCCAGCATTTT. Its protein is CAISEFLEGNQPQHF.

The CDR3 sequence: CASMRSGNTEAFF. The CDR3 DNA reads as TGTGCCAGCATGCGATCCGGGAACACTGAAGCTTTCTTT. The chain has TRBV12-3 or TRBV12-4 and TRBJ1-1; D not resolved. The CDR3 consists of 13 residues. Deletions cut 7 bases from V and 1 base from J, with 10 bases between.

This clonotype came up a few times. This chain connects TRBV2 to TRBJ2-7, with TRBD1 matching over 7 bases. The CDR3 spans 13 residues. Per germline, CDR1 SNHLY and CDR2 FYNNEI. With V trimmed by 6 bases and J by 0 bases, 2 bases remained unmatched. In nucleotides, the CDR3 is TGTGCCAGCAGCGGGACAGCCTCCTACGAGCAGTACTTC. It encodes CASSGTASYEQYF.

This clonotype was detected only a few times. The chain is built from TRBV9 and TRBJ2-1, with 12 bases lining up with TRBD2. Germline loops: CDR1 SGDLS, CDR2 YYNGEE. V was clipped by 3 bases and J by 7 bases; unmatched bases: 11. CDR3 length: 17 residues. The CDR3 nucleotides read TGTGCCAGCAGCGCCCGACTAGCGGGGGCCATAGGGAATGAGCAGTTCTTC. This codes for CASSARLAGAIGNEQFF.

This clonotype was counted only a few times. The chain combines TRBV27 with TRBJ2-1; no clear D gene. Germline CDR1 is MNHEY and CDR2 is SMNVEV (reference sequence). The CDR3 spans 12 residues. The V gene lost 3 bases and the J gene lost 6 bases, with 6 bases spanning the gap. The CDR3 region is CASSLSPNEQFF. The CDR3 DNA reads TGTGCCAGCAGTTTGAGCCCCAATGAGCAGTTCTTC.

The chain is built from TRBV27 and TRBJ1-5, with D hard to call. This CDR3 has 12 residues. V was clipped by 4 bases and J by 3 bases, with 4 bases between them. The germline gives CDR1 MNHEY, CDR2 SMNVEV (reference sequence). CDR3 sequence: CASSYHNQPQHF. CDR3 DNA sequence: TGTGCCAGCAGTTACCACAATCAGCCCCAGCATTTT.

This chain joins TRBV5-1 and TRBJ2-1, with 10 positions matching TRBD1. The germline V gene has CDR1 SGHRS and CDR2 YFSETQ. This CDR3 contains 19 residues. With 2 bases clipped from V and 5 bases from J, the junction kept 16 bases outside the gene matches. CDR3 protein: CASSFTGTGVTFFDNEQFF. The CDR3, as DNA: TGCGCCAGCAGCTTTACCGGGACAGGGGTAACTTTCTTTGACAATGAGCAGTTCTTC. The whole variable domain, remainder taken from reference TRBV5-1 and TRBJ2-1, is KAGVTQTPRYLIKTRGQQVTLSCSPISGHRSVSWYQQTPGQGLQFLFEYFSETQRNKGNFPGRFSGRQFSNSRSEMNVSTLELGDSALYLCASSFTGTGVTFFDNEQFFGPGTRLTVL.

The chain joins TRBV28 to TRBJ1-5; D possibly corresponds to TRBD1 (6 bases). CDR1 MDHEN and CDR2 SYDVKM come from the germline V gene. CDR3 length: 17 amino acids. Trimming cost V 2 bases and J 2 bases, with 16 bases left between them. The CDR3 DNA reads TGTGCCAGCAGTTTACAGGGGTGGGAAATAGGCAATCAGCCCCAGCATTTT. This sequence encodes CASSLQGWEIGNQPQHF.

This clonotype was counted between two and nine times. V is TRBV4-3 and J is TRBJ1-1, with 8 positions matching TRBD1. The CDR3 is made up of 15 amino acids. J was trimmed by 3 bases and V by 3 bases; bases with no gene match: 6. Germline CDR1 is LGHNA and CDR2 is YSLEER. DNA for the CDR3: TGCGCCAGCAGCCAGGCTGGACAGGGCCACACTGAAGCTTTCTTT. It translates to CASSQAGQGHTEAFF.

The chain combines TRBV12-3 or TRBV12-4 with TRBJ1-1, with D possibly TRBD1 on 5 matching bases. Deletions cut 7 bases from V and 7 bases from J, with 10 bases between. This CDR3 spans 11 amino acids. The CDR3 spells CASMLGGEAFF. As DNA, the CDR3 is TGTGCCAGCATGCTGGGGGGTGAAGCTTTCTTT.

This clonotype came up a few times. The gene calls are TRBV7-2 and TRBJ1-2; D gene ambiguous. The CDR3 totals 12 residues. In germline, CDR1 is SGHTA, CDR2 FQGNSA. Trimming took 7 bases from V and 8 from J, leaving 14 bases between them. CDR3 protein: CASTLRTRGYTF. The DNA for the CDR3 is TGTGCCAGCACCCTTAGAACTCGCGGCTACACCTTC.

The chain recombines TRBV4-1 with TRBJ2-7, with 11 bases matching TRBD2. CDR1 and CDR2 (germline): MGHRA, YSYEKL. Trimming cost V 0 bases and J 0 bases; bases outside gene matches: 4. CDR3 length: 17 residues. The CDR3 DNA reads TGCGCCAGCAGCCAAGATCTCACTAGCGGGGGCTCCTACGAGCAGTACTTC. It translates to CASSQDLTSGGSYEQYF.